This TCR beta chain was captured by sequencing in a study of blood T cell repertoires in COVID-19. Study-wide background: Researchers got acute and convalescent COVID-19 samples from the United States, Italy and Spain. T cells, B-cell-depleted T cells, or PBMCs provided the cDNA or gDNA that served as material.

As originally analysed: Using reference gene primer amplification, nucleated cell counts were estimated. The method was immunoSEQ multiplex PCR; TCRdb's version includes in-frame clones alone and lacks a portion of them. The DNA gave D and trimming, while V, J and clone size come from that table. The sample carries around 250,000 clones, roughly 83% recorded once. The ends were cut back, 2 bases at V and 2 bases at J, with 19 bases in the middle. This CDR3 comprises 17 residues. Looked up from germline, CDR1 is SGHRS and CDR2 is YFSETQ. This TCR derives from a woman at least 80 years old with COVID-19, enrolled during active disease. Sample: peripheral blood. The chain recombines TRBV5-1 with TRBJ1-2, with a tentative D call TRBD1 (6 bases). CDR3 DNA sequence: TGCGCCAGCAGCTTCGCAGGGGCCACGCCGACCAACTATGGCTACACCTTC. Its translation is CASSFAGATPTNYGYTF.